The 6 T cell receptor beta chains below all came from one sample that was sequenced in a study of beta chain features in type 1 diabetes. All of the isolated RNA was reverse transcribed, so expressed TCRB transcripts were sequenced. The protocol was immunoSEQ multiplex PCR, while the TCRdb copy is restricted to in-frame clones and leaves out a portion. The sample has under 900,000 clones, around a sixth seen once. Sequenced input: naive CD4+ T cells from blood. The receptor set was obtained from a woman aged 18-29 years in good health.

The J gene is TRBJ2-3, the V gene TRBV12-2; TRBD1, the table's D call, lacks a check against the DNA. TRBV12-2 is a pseudogene locus. The CDR3 length is 18 residues. The CDR3 DNA follows: TGTGCAAGTCGCTTAGCGGCTGTAAAGCGACAGTGGCTGGATACGCAGTATTTT. This sequence encodes CASRLAAVKRQWLDTQYF.

This rearrangement joins TRBV28 to TRBJ1-2; D perhaps matches TRBD1 (6 bases). Trimming removed 7 bases from V and 2 bases from J, with 14 bases in between. Per the germline V gene, CDR1 is MDHEN and CDR2 is SYDVKM. The CDR3 extends over 14 amino acids. The CDR3 DNA is TGTGCCAGCACCCGCCAGGGGCCAAACTATGGCTACACCTTC. This codes for CASTRQGPNYGYTF.

This chain uses TRBV2 with TRBJ2-7, with a weak D call TRBD2 (6 bases). Trimming cost V 5 bases and J 9 bases, with 17 bases left between them. There are 13 residues in the CDR3. The V gene's germline CDR1 is SNHLY and CDR2 FYNNEI. The CDR3 reads CASSRGDSVVQYF. Here the CDR3 DNA reads TGTGCCAGCAGTAGAGGGGACTCGGTTGTGCAGTACTTC.

This chain connects TRBV5-1 to TRBJ1-1; TRBD1 is a possible D gene (5 bases). The CDR3 loop spans 13 amino acids. V shed 5 bases and J shed 3 bases, with 11 bases lying between them. CDR1 and CDR2 from the germline V gene are SGHRS and YFSETQ. The CDR3 sequence: CASSDDSDTEAFF. CDR3 nucleotides: TGCGCCAGCAGTGACGACAGTGACACTGAAGCTTTCTTT.

This rearrangement joins TRBV19 to TRBJ1-5, with D possibly being TRBD1 (5 bases). Germline-derived CDR1 and CDR2 are LNHDA and SQIVND (reference sequence). Trimming pared 7 bases from V and 14 bases from J, leaving 18 bases between. The CDR3 covers 12 residues. The CDR3 DNA reads as TGTGCCAGTAAGGACGCCGGGGTCAGGGAGCATTTT. As protein: CASKDAGVREHF. Looking up the rest from reference TRBV19 and TRBJ1-5 gives the full variable domain: DGGITQSPKYLFRKEGQNVTLSCEQNLNHDAMYWYRQDPGQGLRLIYYSQIVNDFQKGDIAEGYSVSREKKESFPLTVTSAQKNPTAFYLCASKDAGVREHFGDGTRLSIL.

As to this clone: Sequence at one end of the junction differs from germline and may be a read error. CDR3 DNA: TGTGCCAGCAGCTTAGTTAGCGGGAGGAACACCGGGGAGCTGGTTTTT. It translates to CASSLVSGRNTGELVF. The V and J genes are TRBV7-2 and TRBJ2-2; TRBD2 matches at 10 bases. The CDR3 runs to 16 residues. Germline-derived CDR1 and CDR2 are SGHTA and FQGNSA.